These 22 T cell receptor beta chains came from one sample sequenced in a study of shared clonotypes between healthy human individuals. The protocol was immunoSEQ multiplex PCR, while the TCRdb copy is restricted to in-frame clones and leaves out a portion. The data contain 2 million to 3 million clones, more than 85% of them singletons. The sequenced sample consisted of naive CD4+ T cells from PBMCs. Documented subset: CD45RA+ positively selected. The receptors here all came from a man younger than 35 in good health. Some clones in this sample may be carry-over from other donors' samples.

The J gene is TRBJ2-4, the V gene TRBV4-2, with 9 positions matching TRBD2. The CDR3 has 15 amino acids. The J segment lost 7 bases and the V segment lost 4 bases, leaving 8 bases of the junction unmatched. The germline CDR1 and CDR2 sequences are LGHNA and YNFKEQ. The CDR3 DNA reads as TGTGCCAGCAGCCTCGGCGGGGGGGCCGGTAACATTCAGTACTTC. It translates to CASSLGGGAGNIQYF.

The rearrangement links TRBV10-3 to TRBJ2-1; the D is unclear. The CDR3 is 15 residues long. Germline V gives CDR1 ENHRY, CDR2 SYGVKD. The V end was cut by 0 bases, the J end by 8 bases, with 14 bases between. As DNA, the CDR3 is TGTGCCATCAGTGAGTCCGCCGCCATGCGCTATGAGCAGTTCTTC. As protein: CAISESAAMRYEQFF.

This clone was counted a few times. The V gene is TRBV6-6, the J gene TRBJ1-1; 7 bases agree with TRBD1. With 4 bases clipped from V and 6 bases from J, the junction kept 11 bases outside the gene matches. This CDR3 is built from 15 residues. Germline V lookup: CDR1 MNHNY, CDR2 SVGAGI (reference sequence). In nucleotides, the CDR3 is TGTGCCAGCAGTTTCCAGACAGGGCTGTACGCTGAAGCTTTCTTT. It yields the protein CASSFQTGLYAEAFF.

The V call is TRBV7-3, the J call TRBJ2-2; TRBD1 agrees at 9 bases. Germline V lookup: CDR1 SGHTA, CDR2 FQGTGA. The junction had 7 bases not matched to a gene; V was cut back by 5 bases and J by 6 bases. The CDR3 sequence is 15 residues long. This CDR3 is CASSPGQGGPGELFF. CDR3 coding DNA: TGTGCCAGCAGCCCGGGACAGGGTGGCCCCGGGGAGCTGTTTTTT.

This sequence joins TRBV19 and TRBJ1-3; 9 bases agree with TRBD1. Trimming removed 7 bases from V and 2 bases from J; junction bases left unmatched: 3. The CDR3 covers 14 residues. Germline-derived CDR1 and CDR2 are LNHDA and SQIVND (reference sequence). CDR3 bases: TGTGCCAGTACGGACAGGGGAACTGGAAACACCATATATTTT. This translates into CASTDRGTGNTIYF. The whole variable domain, remainder taken from reference TRBV19 and TRBJ1-3, is DGGITQSPKYLFRKEGQNVTLSCEQNLNHDAMYWYRQDPGQGLRLIYYSQIVNDFQKGDIAEGYSVSREKKESFPLTVTSAQKNPTAFYLCASTDRGTGNTIYFGEGSWLTVV.

V usage is TRBV2 and J usage is TRBJ1-1, with no clear D. This CDR3 spans 13 amino acids. The V and J ends lost 6 bases and 4 bases respectively, with 12 bases between them. Germline CDR1 SNHLY, CDR2 FYNNEI. The CDR3 reads CASSAEGSTEAFF. The CDR3 DNA follows: TGTGCCAGCAGCGCAGAAGGTTCCACTGAAGCTTTCTTT.

The CDR3 region has the DNA TGTGCCAGCACCCCTCTTGGGGCACGGACTGAAGCTTTCTTT. Translation: CASTPLGARTEAFF. This chain links TRBV27 with TRBJ1-1; perhaps TRBD1 as D (5 bases). Trimming left V 7 bases short and J 5 bases short, with 17 bases between. The germline gives CDR1 MNHEY, CDR2 SMNVEV (reference sequence). The CDR3 has 14 amino acids.

The J gene is TRBJ1-5, the V gene TRBV27, with D uncertain. The V and J ends lost 3 bases and 6 bases respectively, with 9 bases between them. Per germline, CDR1 MNHEY and CDR2 SMNVEV (reference sequence). This CDR3 region has 13 residues. The CDR3 spells CASSFRDGQPQHF. The DNA of the CDR3 is TGTGCCAGCAGTTTTCGGGATGGTCAGCCCCAGCATTTT.

The chain has TRBV2 and TRBJ2-1, with 7 bases identical to TRBD1. The J segment lost 16 bases and the V segment lost 5 bases, leaving 11 bases of the junction unmatched. CDR3 length equals 12 residues. The germline CDR1 and CDR2 sequences are SNHLY and FYNNEI. The CDR3 is CASSTGARLQFF. CDR3 nucleotide sequence: TGTGCCAGCAGTACAGGGGCGCGGTTACAATTCTTC.

V usage is TRBV2 and J usage is TRBJ1-3; D not certain. The V end was cut by 2 bases, the J end by 2 bases, with 4 bases between. CDR1 SNHLY and CDR2 FYNNEI come from the germline V gene. The CDR3 loop spans 13 amino acids. CDR3 residues: CASSEYTGNTIYF. The CDR3 DNA reads TGTGCCAGCAGTGAATACACTGGAAACACCATATATTTT.

In the case of this clone: This sample includes further DNA sequences coding for the same CDR3. This chain uses TRBV30 with TRBJ2-3; D gene unclear. This CDR3 is 11 amino acids long. The V end lost 5 bases, the J end lost 0 bases, and 3 bases lay between the germline ends. Looked up from germline, CDR1 is GTSNPN and CDR2 is SVGIG (reference sequence). The CDR3, as DNA: TGTGCCTGGTCTAGCACAGATACGCAGTATTTT. Its translation: CAWSSTDTQYF. Full variable domain (outside the CDR3, taken from reference TRBV30 and TRBJ2-3): SQTIHQWPATLVQPVGSPLSLECTVEGTSNPNLYWYRQAAGRGLQLLFYSVGIGQISSEVPQNLSASRPQDRQFILSSKKLLLSDSGFYLCAWSSTDTQYFGPGTRLTVL.

This rearrangement joins TRBV29-1 to TRBJ2-5; D is possibly TRBD2 (6 bases). The CDR3 totals 13 residues. Trimming left V 7 bases short and J 5 bases short, with 17 bases between. Germline assignment: CDR1 SQVTM and CDR2 ANQGSEA. DNA of the CDR3: TGCAGCGGGGGACTGAAACTGCGGGAGACCCAGTACTTC. Its translation: CSGGLKLRETQYF.

The rearrangement links TRBV5-6 to TRBJ1-6; D may be TRBD1 (6 bases). Looked up from germline, CDR1 is SGHDT and CDR2 is YYEEEE. This CDR3 has 16 residues. V was trimmed by 4 bases and J by 0 bases, leaving 11 bases between them. The CDR3, as DNA: TGTGCCAGCAGCCACCGGACAGCCTCCTATAATTCACCCCTCCACTTT. It specifies CASSHRTASYNSPLHF.

This clone was seen a few times. The identical CDR3 is also encoded by other nucleotide sequences in the sample. J is TRBJ1-1 and V is TRBV28, with D hard to call. This CDR3 has 13 residues. Trimming pared 3 bases from V and 2 bases from J, leaving 7 bases between. Germline values: CDR1 MDHEN, CDR2 SYDVKM. CDR3 in DNA: TGTGCCAGCAGTTTTAGGAGAAACACTGAAGCTTTCTTT. Amino acids: CASSFRRNTEAFF.

This chain connects TRBV2 to TRBJ2-7; D could derive from TRBD1 or TRBD2 (6 bases each). This CDR3 is built from 14 residues. Between the trimmed V and J ends, which lost 5 bases and 3 bases, there was a span of 14 bases. Germline V gene lookup returns CDR1 SNHLY and CDR2 FYNNEI. The CDR3 spells CASSLGGPYYEQYF. The CDR3 DNA reads TGTGCCAGCAGTCTGGGGGGCCCCTACTACGAGCAGTACTTC.

The V gene is TRBV27, the J gene TRBJ2-5; the D gene could be TRBD1 or TRBD2 (5 bases each). The germline V and J ends were trimmed by 3 bases and 1 base, with 12 bases remaining between them. This CDR3 is built from 15 residues. Per germline, CDR1 MNHEY and CDR2 SMNVEV (reference sequence). The CDR3 protein is CASSFFGTGQETQYF. In DNA form, the CDR3 reads TGTGCCAGCAGTTTTTTCGGGACGGGCCAAGAGACCCAGTACTTC.

The CDR3 bases are TGTGCCAGCAGTTTATCACAGACCCTGCCCCTCCACTTT. This codes for CASSLSQTLPLHF. V and J are TRBV28 and TRBJ1-6, with D hard to call. Germline assignment: CDR1 MDHEN and CDR2 SYDVKM. The V gene lost 1 base and the J gene lost 13 bases, with 11 bases spanning the gap. The CDR3 runs 13 residues.

V is TRBV5-1 and J is TRBJ1-4; 9 positions agree with TRBD1. The CDR3 has 13 amino acids. The germline CDR1 and CDR2 sequences are SGHRS and YFSETQ. The trim removed 4 bases at V and 8 bases at J, leaving 3 bases unmatched. DNA for the CDR3: TGCGCCAGCAGCAGCGGGACAGGGGAAAAACTGTTTTTT. This sequence encodes CASSSGTGEKLFF.

This clone was recorded once. The rearrangement joins TRBV6-6 to TRBJ2-6; 8 bases align to TRBD2. The V and J ends lost 6 bases and 2 bases, in that order; junction bases with no gene match: 3. CDR3 length: 15 amino acids. Germline CDR1 reads MNHNY; CDR2 reads SVGAGI (reference sequence). The CDR3 region is CASRTGGAGANVLTF. For the CDR3, the DNA is TGTGCCAGCAGAACGGGGGGGGCTGGGGCCAACGTCCTGACTTTC.

The chain links TRBV27 to TRBJ2-7; D perhaps matches TRBD1 (6 bases). CDR3 length: 14 residues. Per the germline V gene, CDR1 is MNHEY and CDR2 is SMNVEV (reference sequence). V was cut by 5 bases and J by 4 bases, with 15 bases left in between. The CDR3 region is CASSPTGYAYEQYF. In DNA, the CDR3 is TGTGCCAGCAGTCCTACAGGGTACGCGTACGAGCAGTACTTC.

The V call is TRBV6-6, the J call TRBJ2-1; D unresolved. The CDR3 length is 16 residues. Germline V gene sequence: CDR1 MNHNY, CDR2 SVGAGI (reference sequence). Between the trimmed V and J ends, which lost 4 bases and 1 base, there was a span of 14 bases. CDR3 bases: TGTGCCAGCAGTTCCATCCTTGCGGATTCCTACAATGAGCAGTTCTTC. Protein product: CASSSILADSYNEQFF.

This chain links TRBV7-9 with TRBJ2-3; D tentatively reads TRBD1 or TRBD2 (5 bases each). The V end lost 8 bases, the J end lost 2 bases, and 17 bases lay between the germline ends. CDR1 and CDR2 (germline): SEHNR, FQNEAQ (reference sequence). This CDR3 spans 15 amino acids. CDR3 in amino acids: CASGSFGGVTDTQYF. CDR3 nucleotides: TGTGCCAGCGGTTCTTTTGGGGGAGTCACAGATACGCAGTATTTT.